Listed below are T cell receptor beta chains from one sample, sequenced in a study of regulatory T cells in long-lasting Graves disease. TCRdb processed the multiplex PCR reads anew with MiXCR; each CDR3 protein has one entry. The sample contains more than 450,000 distinct CDR3 sequences, around 13% of which appear only once. A further study also used this sample, focusing on T cells in Graves' hyperthyroidism and ophthalmopathy.

The sequencing here drew on peripheral blood mononuclear cells (PBMCs), taken at new diagnosis, from a patient treated with antithyroid drugs. Receptors originate from a woman aged 25-40 years with Graves disease. CDR3s leave out the opening cysteine and the closing phenylalanine or tryptophan. Clone size, where shown, is once, few, many, or a class for clones that have expanded.

12	TRBV2	TRBJ1-3	few	ASSQSPSGNTIY
13	TRBV7-8	TRBJ2-1	.	ASSSRDRDMDEQF
14	TRBV30	TRBJ1-1	many	AWRPTGRKRNTEAF
13	TRBV4-1	TRBJ2-7	many	ASSFTLGSSYEQY
11	TRBV7-2	TRBJ2-7	many	ASSATISYEQY
13	TRBV11-2	TRBJ2-1	many	ASSPTSGRRNEQF
11	TRBV12-5	TRBJ1-3	many	ASGLSGADTIY
13	TRBV7-2	TRBJ2-5	many	ASSPRENGRETQY
13	TRBV25-1	TRBJ2-5	many	ASSETGQVQETQY
11	TRBV29-1	TRBJ1-2	few	SGWTGEVYGYT
17	TRBV11-2	TRBJ2-3	.	ASSPRKGLAGGRLDTQY
12	TRBV7-2	TRBJ1-6	many	ASSLGGFGSPLH
13	TRBV19	TRBJ2-1	many	ASSIDGNLGNEQF
13	TRBV20-1	TRBJ2-7	many	SAMPTRDTSYEQY
13	TRBV19	TRBJ2-7	many	ASSPSGSHLYEQY
15	TRBV7-8	TRBJ2-7	few	ASSLRQPGQGAGEQY
11	TRBV20-1	.	.	SAPRVVVSEQF
11	TRBV29-1	TRBJ1-6	many	SARVEVNSPLH
13	TRBV18	TRBJ2-7	few	ASSPGQSSSYEQY
12	TRBV30	TRBJ2-1	many	AWSRGGSFNEQF
12	TRBV12-3/TRBV12-4	TRBJ1-4	many	ASSPWGQNEKLF
15	TRBV11-2	TRBJ2-7	many	ASSRRSSGSLSYEQY
12	TRBV20-1	TRBJ1-2	many	SANQLGGGYGYT
11	TRBV7-9	TRBJ1-4	many	ASSLVGAEKLF
14	TRBV20-1	TRBJ2-3	.	SARPRGQGLTDTQY